These T cell receptor beta chains were read from a single sample in a study of blood T cell repertoires in COVID-19. Measured with immunoSEQ multiplex PCR; TCRdb has only the in-frame clones, and not every one. The table records about 230,000 clones, roughly 85% of them present only once. The specimen sequenced was peripheral blood. All receptors derive from a man aged 40-55 years with acute or convalescent COVID-19. CDR3s include the opening cysteine and the closing phenylalanine or tryptophan. A D gene is named only where the DNA matches it firmly. A clone size is listed for some rows: how often the clone was seen (once, few, many), or a class if it is expanded.

once	TRBJ1-5	TRBV28	TRBD1	TGTGCCAGCAGTACAGGGGGCGCGGGTCAGCCCCAGCATTTT	CASSTGGAGQPQHF
-	TRBJ1-1	TRBV30	-	TGTGCCTGGAGTGTGTGGCTCAACACTGAAGCTTTCTTT	CAWSVWLNTEAFF
-	TRBJ1-3	TRBV4-2	-	TGTGCCAGCAGCCAAGAGGTCGGCTCTGGAAACACCATATATTTT	CASSQEVGSGNTIYF
-	TRBJ1-6	TRBV18	TRBD1	TGTGCCAGCTCACCTAAGGGCGGACAGGGGGTTTTTTCACCCCTCCACTTT	CASSPKGGQGVFSPLHF
-	TRBJ2-3	TRBV2	-	TGTGCCAGCAGTGAGCGTCTCACCACAGATACGCAGTATTTT	CASSERLTTDTQYF
-	TRBJ1-3	TRBV28	-	TGTGCCAGCAGTTTGGACAGTAGGGGCTCTGGAAACACCATATATTTT	CASSLDSRGSGNTIYF
-	TRBJ2-1	TRBV5-1	-	TGCGCCAGCAGCTTAATGGACACACACAATGAGCAGTTCTTC	CASSLMDTHNEQFF
-	TRBJ1-1	TRBV28	TRBD1	TGTGCCAGCAGTATACGGACAGGGGGGACTGAAGCTTTCTTT	CASSIRTGGTEAFF
-	TRBJ1-1	TRBV5-4	-	TGTGCCAGCAGCTCGGGTAGGTCGGGTAACACTGAAGCTTTCTTT	CASSSGRSGNTEAFF
few	TRBJ1-2	TRBV2	-	TGTGCCAGCAGTGAAGTATACGGTGGCTACACCTTC	CASSEVYGGYTF
-	TRBJ1-2	TRBV28	-	TGTGCCAGCAGTTTGGGCGGGGGCAATGGCTACACCTTC	CASSLGGGNGYTF
-	TRBJ1-2	TRBV5-5	-	TGTGCCAGCAGCTTAGGGGAACTACAGTCCTATGGCTACACCTTC	CASSLGELQSYGYTF
-	TRBJ2-1	TRBV2	TRBD2	TGTGCCAGCAGTGGGACTAGCGGGGGCAATGAGCAGTTCTTC	CASSGTSGGNEQFF
-	TRBJ2-7	TRBV5-1	TRBD2	TGCGCCAGCAGCTTTTGGCGGGGGAGCTCCTACGAGCAGTACTTC	CASSFWRGSSYEQYF
-	TRBJ1-2	TRBV7-9	TRBD1	TGTGCCAGCAGCTTGGACAGGAATGGCTACACCTTC	CASSLDRNGYTF
-	TRBJ1-3	TRBV10-3	-	TGTGCCATCAGCGATACCACAGGAGCCTCTGGAAACACCATATATTTT	CAISDTTGASGNTIYF
-	TRBJ2-5	TRBV30	-	TGTGCCTGGAGTAAGGCTCTAGGCACCCAGTACTTC	CAWSKALGTQYF
-	TRBJ2-3	TRBV7-2	-	TGTGCCAGCAGCTTATGGGTACAGTATAGCACAGATACGCAGTATTTT	CASSLWVQYSTDTQYF
once	TRBJ1-2	TRBV12-3/TRBV12-4	-	TGTGCCAGCAGTTTGGCCCTCTATGGCTACACCTTC	CASSLALYGYTF
once	TRBJ2-1	TRBV30	TRBD2	TGTGCCTGGAGTGTAGGCGGGGGGGCGTATGAGCAGTTCTTC	CAWSVGGGAYEQFF
-	TRBJ2-1	TRBV5-5	TRBD2	TGTGCCAGCAGCTTGGTCCTGACTAGCGGGGGAGTTATTCGGAATGAGCAGTTCTTC	CASSLVLTSGGVIRNEQFF
-	TRBJ2-2	TRBV11-2	TRBD2	TGTGCCAGCACCCCCTTGCGGGGGGTGAACACCGGGGAGCTGTTTTTT	CASTPLRGVNTGELFF
-	TRBJ2-3	TRBV5-8	TRBD1	TGTGCCAGCAGCTTCCGACAGGGAGCCACAGATACGCAGTATTTT	CASSFRQGATDTQYF
-	TRBJ1-2	TRBV5-6	-	TGTGCCAGCAGCTTAACCGGGACACTCGGAGGCTACACCTTC	CASSLTGTLGGYTF
-	TRBJ2-2	TRBV19	TRBD1	TGTGCCACCTCCCGGGACAGGGTATTGCCCGGGGAGCTGTTTTTT	CATSRDRVLPGELFF
-	TRBJ2-3	TRBV7-3	-	TGTGCCAGCAGCTTAGCCCCAGGGGCGACAGATACGCAGTATTTT	CASSLAPGATDTQYF
-	TRBJ1-5	TRBV30	TRBD1	TGTGCCTGGAGTGACAGGGGGGGTCAGCCCCAGCATTTT	CAWSDRGGQPQHF
-	TRBJ1-2	TRBV4-1	-	TGCGCCAGCAGCCAACAGGGGAGCTATGGCTACACCTTC	CASSQQGSYGYTF
-	TRBJ2-5	TRBV30	-	TGTGCCTGGAGTTCCTCCCCGGAGACCCAGTACTTC	CAWSSSPETQYF
few	TRBJ1-6	TRBV7-3	-	TGTGCCAGCAGCTTAGGACAGAATTCACCCCTCCACTTT	CASSLGQNSPLHF
-	TRBJ1-2	TRBV18	TRBD1	TGTGCCAGCTCACCGGGACAGGGCCAACTCTATGGCTACACCTTC	CASSPGQGQLYGYTF
-	TRBJ2-7	TRBV24-1	TRBD1	TGTGCCACCAGTGATTTCGGCAGGGGGCGTCCCTACGAGCAGTACTTC	CATSDFGRGRPYEQYF
few	TRBJ2-1	TRBV5-8	-	TGTGCCAGCAGCTTGTACTTATCCGAGGGCTCCTACAATGAGCAGTTCTTC	CASSLYLSEGSYNEQFF
-	TRBJ1-5	TRBV6-6	TRBD1	TGTGCCAGCAGTCCTACAGGGGGCGTTCGATCATATAGCAATCAGCCCCAGCATTTT	CASSPTGGVRSYSNQPQHF
once	TRBJ2-5	TRBV11-1	-	TGTGCCAGCAGTAAGTCGGGAGAGACCCAGTACTTC	CASSKSGETQYF
-	TRBJ2-1	TRBV9	TRBD2	TGTGCCAGCAGCTTGCTAGCGGGGGCTTTAAATGAGCAGTTCTTC	CASSLLAGALNEQFF
-	TRBJ1-4	TRBV3-1/TRBV3-2	TRBD1	TGTGCCAGCAGTCAAAGGCCAGGGGGAGTTAATGAAAAACTGTTTTTT	CASSQRPGGVNEKLFF
-	TRBJ1-2	TRBV9	-	TGTGCCAGCAGCGTAGGGGGCCAGAGCTCTAACTATGGCTACACCTTC	CASSVGGQSSNYGYTF
-	TRBJ2-7	TRBV7-9	-	TGTGCCAGCAGTCTCCTAGCCCACGAGCAGTACTTC	CASSLLAHEQYF
-	TRBJ2-2	TRBV6-5	-	TGTGCCAGCACCCAGACAGGTACCGGGGAGCTGTTTTTT	CASTQTGTGELFF
-	TRBJ1-1	TRBV4-1	-	TGCGCCAGCAGCCATGCCAACCGGGAGAACACTGAAGCTTTCTTT	CASSHANRENTEAFF
-	TRBJ1-1	TRBV6-5	TRBD1	TGTGCCAGCAGTCGCAGGACAGGGAACACTGAAGCTTTCTTT	CASSRRTGNTEAFF
-	TRBJ2-1	TRBV9	TRBD2	TGTGCCAGCAGCGTTACCGAGCGGGGGTCCCTTGGGCAGTTCTTC	CASSVTERGSLGQFF